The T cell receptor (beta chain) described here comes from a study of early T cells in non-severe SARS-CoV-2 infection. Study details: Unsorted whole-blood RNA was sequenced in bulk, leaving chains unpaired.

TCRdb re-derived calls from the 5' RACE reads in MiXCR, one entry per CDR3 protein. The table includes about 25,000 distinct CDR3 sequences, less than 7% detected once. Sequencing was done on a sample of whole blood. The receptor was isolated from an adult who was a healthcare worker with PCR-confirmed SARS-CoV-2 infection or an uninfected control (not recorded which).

The CDR3 coding sequence is TGTGCCAGCAGCCAAGACCCCCGGGACTTGGATGGCTACACCTTC. Protein: CASSQDPRDLDGYTF. V and J are TRBV3-1 and TRBJ1-2; maybe TRBD1 (5 bases). Deletions cut 0 bases from V and 6 bases from J, with 14 bases between. There are 15 residues in the CDR3. Per the germline V gene, CDR1 is LGHDT and CDR2 is YNNKEL (reference sequence).